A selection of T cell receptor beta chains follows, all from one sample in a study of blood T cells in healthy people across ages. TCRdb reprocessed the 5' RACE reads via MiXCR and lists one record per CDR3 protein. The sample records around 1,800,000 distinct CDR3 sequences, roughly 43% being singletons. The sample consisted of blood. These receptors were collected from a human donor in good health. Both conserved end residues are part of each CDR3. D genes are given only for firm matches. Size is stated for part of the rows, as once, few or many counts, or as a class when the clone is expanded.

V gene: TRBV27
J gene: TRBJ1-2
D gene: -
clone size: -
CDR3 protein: CASSFGRAGVGYTF
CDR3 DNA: TGTGCCAGCAGTTTTGGTAGGGCAGGGGTTGGCTACACCTTC

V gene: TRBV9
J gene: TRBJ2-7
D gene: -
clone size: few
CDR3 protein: CASSVGIEPYEQYF
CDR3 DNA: TGTGCCAGCAGCGTAGGGATAGAACCCTACGAGCAGTACTTC

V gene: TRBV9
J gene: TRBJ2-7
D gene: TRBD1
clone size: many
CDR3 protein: CASSVGGQGARNEQYF
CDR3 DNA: TGTGCCAGCAGCGTAGGGGGACAGGGGGCAAGAAACGAGCAGTACTTC

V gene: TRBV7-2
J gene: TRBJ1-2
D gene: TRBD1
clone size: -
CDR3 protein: CASSGGTGVIYGYTF
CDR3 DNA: TGTGCCAGCAGCGGGGGGACAGGGGTGATCTATGGCTACACCTTC

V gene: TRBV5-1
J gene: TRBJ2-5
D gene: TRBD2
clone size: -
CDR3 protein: CASSLRTSGVSETQYF
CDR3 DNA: TGCGCCAGCAGTCTGAGGACTAGCGGGGTATCTGAGACCCAGTACTTC

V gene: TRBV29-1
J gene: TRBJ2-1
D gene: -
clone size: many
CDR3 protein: CSAGTGLVNEQFF
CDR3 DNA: TGCAGCGCCGGGACTGGCCTTGTCAATGAGCAGTTCTTC

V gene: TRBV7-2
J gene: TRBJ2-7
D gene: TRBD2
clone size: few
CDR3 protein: CASTTRRGSSYEQYF
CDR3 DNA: TGTGCCAGCACCACTAGGCGGGGGAGCTCCTACGAGCAGTACTTC

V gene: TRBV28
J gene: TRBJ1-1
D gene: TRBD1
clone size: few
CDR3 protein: CAGSGQGAIITEAFF
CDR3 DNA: TGTGCCGGCAGTGGACAGGGGGCAATTATCACTGAAGCTTTCTTT

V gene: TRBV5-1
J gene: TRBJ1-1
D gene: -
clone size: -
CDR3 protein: CASSPSRENTEAFF
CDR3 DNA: TGCGCCAGCAGCCCATCCCGGGAGAACACTGAAGCTTTCTTT

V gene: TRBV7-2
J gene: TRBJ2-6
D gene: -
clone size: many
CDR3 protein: CASNDGGTLSGANVLTF
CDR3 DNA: TGTGCCAGCAACGATGGGGGCACGCTCTCTGGGGCCAACGTCCTGACTTTC

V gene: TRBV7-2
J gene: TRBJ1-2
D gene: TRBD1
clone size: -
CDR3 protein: CASSLGTGGLGYGYTF
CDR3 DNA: TGTGCCAGCAGCTTAGGGACAGGGGGCTTAGGCTATGGCTACACCTTC

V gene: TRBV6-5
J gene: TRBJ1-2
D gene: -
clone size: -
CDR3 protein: CATSREGNYGYTF
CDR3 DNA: TGTGCCACCTCCCGAGAAGGGAACTATGGCTACACCTTC

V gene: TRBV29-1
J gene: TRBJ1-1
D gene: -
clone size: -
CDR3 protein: CSEVRANTEAFF
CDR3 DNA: TGCAGCGAGGTACGAGCGAACACTGAAGCTTTCTTT

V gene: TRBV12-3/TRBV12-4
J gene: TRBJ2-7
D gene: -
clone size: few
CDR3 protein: CASTPEVGSYEQYF
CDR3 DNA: TGTGCCAGCACCCCTGAGGTTGGCTCCTACGAGCAGTACTTC

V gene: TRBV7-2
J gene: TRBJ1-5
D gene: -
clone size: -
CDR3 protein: CASSFSSEVGNQPQHF
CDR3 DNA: TGTGCCAGCAGCTTTTCATCCGAAGTAGGGAATCAGCCCCAGCATTTT

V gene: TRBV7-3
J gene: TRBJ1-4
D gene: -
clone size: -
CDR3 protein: CASSLDGGGKLFF
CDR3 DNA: TGTGCCAGCAGCTTGGACGGGGGGGGAAAACTGTTTTTT

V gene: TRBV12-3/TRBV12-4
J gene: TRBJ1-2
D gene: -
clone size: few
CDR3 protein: CASTLLLNYGYTF
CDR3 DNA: TGTGCCAGCACCCTGCTGCTCAACTATGGCTACACCTTC

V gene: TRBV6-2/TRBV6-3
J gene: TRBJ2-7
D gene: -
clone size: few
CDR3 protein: CASILLHGVGEQYF
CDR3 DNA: TGTGCCAGCATCCTACTACACGGCGTCGGCGAGCAGTACTTC

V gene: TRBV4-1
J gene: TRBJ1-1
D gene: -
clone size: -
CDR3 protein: CASSDGLPNTEAFF
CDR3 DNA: TGCGCCAGCAGCGACGGACTGCCGAACACTGAAGCTTTCTTT

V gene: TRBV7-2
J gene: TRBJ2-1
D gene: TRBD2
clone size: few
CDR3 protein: CASSSVAGGFFEQFF
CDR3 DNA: TGTGCCAGTAGCTCTGTAGCGGGGGGGTTCTTTGAGCAGTTCTTC

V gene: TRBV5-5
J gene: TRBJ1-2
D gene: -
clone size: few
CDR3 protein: CASSLGPGGSYGYTF
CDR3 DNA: TGTGCCAGCAGCTTGGGTCCTGGGGGAAGCTATGGCTACACCTTC

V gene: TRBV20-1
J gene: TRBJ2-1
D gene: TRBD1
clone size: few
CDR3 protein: CSAGRQGRHYNEQFF
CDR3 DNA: TGCAGTGCTGGGAGACAGGGGCGACATTACAATGAGCAGTTCTTC

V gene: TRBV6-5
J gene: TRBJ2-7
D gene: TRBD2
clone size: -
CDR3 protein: CASSYSRVGRDSYEQYF
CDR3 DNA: TGTGCCAGCAGTTACTCGAGAGTCGGGAGGGACTCCTACGAGCAGTACTTC

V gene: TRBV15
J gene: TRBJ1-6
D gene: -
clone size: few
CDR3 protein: CATSREGGRGSPLHF
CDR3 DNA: TGTGCCACCAGCAGAGAAGGGGGTCGGGGCTCACCCCTCCACTTT

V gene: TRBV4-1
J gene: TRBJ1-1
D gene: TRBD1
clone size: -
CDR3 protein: CASSQLLLTGTGNTEAFF
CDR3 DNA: TGCGCCAGCAGCCAACTCTTACTGACAGGGACAGGTAACACTGAAGCTTTCTTT

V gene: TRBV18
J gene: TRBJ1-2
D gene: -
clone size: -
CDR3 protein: CASSPGNHYGYTF
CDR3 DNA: TGTGCCAGCTCACCGGGCAACCACTATGGCTACACCTTC

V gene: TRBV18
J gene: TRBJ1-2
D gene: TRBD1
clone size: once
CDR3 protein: CASSHRGNYGYTF
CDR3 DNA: TGTGCCAGCTCACACAGGGGTAACTATGGCTACACCTTC

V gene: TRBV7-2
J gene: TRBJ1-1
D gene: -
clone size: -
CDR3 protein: CASSLVIPSTFGTEAFF
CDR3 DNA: TGTGCCAGCAGCTTGGTAATTCCCAGTACCTTTGGCACTGAAGCTTTCTTT

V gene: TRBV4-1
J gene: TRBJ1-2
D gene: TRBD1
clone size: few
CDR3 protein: CASSFGQGANPYGYTF
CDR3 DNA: TGCGCCAGCAGCTTTGGACAGGGGGCGAACCCCTATGGCTACACCTTC

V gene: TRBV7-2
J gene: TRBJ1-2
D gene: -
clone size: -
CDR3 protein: CASSFEGGKRDYGYTF
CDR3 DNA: TGTGCCAGCAGCTTTGAGGGAGGCAAAAGGGACTATGGCTACACCTTC

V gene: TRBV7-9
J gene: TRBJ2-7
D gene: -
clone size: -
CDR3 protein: CASSDRTDPYEQYF
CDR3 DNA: TGTGCCAGCAGCGATAGGACGGACCCCTACGAGCAGTACTTC

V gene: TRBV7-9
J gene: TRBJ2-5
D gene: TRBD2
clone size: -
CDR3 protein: CASSLDQRGEETQYF
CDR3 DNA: TGTGCCAGCAGCTTAGACCAGCGGGGGGAAGAGACCCAGTACTTC

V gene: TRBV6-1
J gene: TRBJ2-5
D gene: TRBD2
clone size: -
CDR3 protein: CASSRKLADQETQYF
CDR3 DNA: TGTGCCAGCAGTCGCAAACTAGCGGACCAAGAGACCCAGTACTTC

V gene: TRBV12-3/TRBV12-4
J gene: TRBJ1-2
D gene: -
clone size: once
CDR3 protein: CASSFEAYYGYTF
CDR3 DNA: TGTGCCAGCAGTTTCGAGGCCTACTATGGCTACACCTTC

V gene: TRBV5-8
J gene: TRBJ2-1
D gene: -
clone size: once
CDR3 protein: CASSLFLGTYPTYNEQFF
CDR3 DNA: TGTGCCAGCAGCTTGTTTTTGGGGACTTACCCAACATACAATGAGCAGTTCTTC

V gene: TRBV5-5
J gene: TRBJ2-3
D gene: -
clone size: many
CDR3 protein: CASSFSIQGDTQYF
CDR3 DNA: TGTGCCAGCAGTTTCTCGATACAGGGAGATACGCAGTATTTT

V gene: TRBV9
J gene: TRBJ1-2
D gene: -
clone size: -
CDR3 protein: CASSADRGWRGYTF
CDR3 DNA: TGTGCCAGCAGCGCCGATAGGGGGTGGAGAGGCTACACCTTC

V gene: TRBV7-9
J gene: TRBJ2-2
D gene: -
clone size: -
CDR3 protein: CASRPTGDGELFF
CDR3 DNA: TGTGCCAGCAGACCTACGGGGGACGGGGAGCTGTTTTTT

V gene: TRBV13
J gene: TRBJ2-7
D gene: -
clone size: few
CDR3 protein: CASSSGEGPYEQYF
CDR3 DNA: TGTGCCAGCAGCTCAGGGGAGGGTCCCTACGAGCAGTACTTC

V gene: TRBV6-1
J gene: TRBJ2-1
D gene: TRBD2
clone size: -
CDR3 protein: CASSETSGTYNEQFF
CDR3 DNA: TGTGCCAGCAGTGAAACTAGCGGCACCTACAATGAGCAGTTCTTC

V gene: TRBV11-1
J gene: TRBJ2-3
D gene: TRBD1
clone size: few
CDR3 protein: CASSLLAGGYTDTQYF
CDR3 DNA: TGTGCCAGCAGCTTATTGGCAGGGGGTTACACAGATACGCAGTATTTT

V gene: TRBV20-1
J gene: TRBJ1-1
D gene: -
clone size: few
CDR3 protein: CSARQGGALRAFF
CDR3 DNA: TGCAGTGCTAGACAGGGTGGGGCTTTAAGGGCTTTCTTT

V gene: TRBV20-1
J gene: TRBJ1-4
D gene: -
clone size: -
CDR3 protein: CSPEATNEKLFF
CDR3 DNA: TGCAGCCCGGAAGCAACTAATGAAAAACTGTTTTTT

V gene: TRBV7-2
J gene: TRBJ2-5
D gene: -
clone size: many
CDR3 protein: CASSLLSGEGTQYF
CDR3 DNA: TGTGCCAGCAGCTTGCTTAGTGGGGAAGGGACCCAGTACTTC

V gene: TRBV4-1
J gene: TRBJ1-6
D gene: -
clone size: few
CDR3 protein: CASSQDIGYNSPLHF
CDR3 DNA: TGCGCCAGCAGCCAAGATATTGGCTATAATTCACCCCTCCACTTT

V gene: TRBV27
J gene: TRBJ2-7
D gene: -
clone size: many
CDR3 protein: CASAGISYEQYF
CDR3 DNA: TGTGCCAGCGCGGGTATCTCCTACGAGCAGTACTTC

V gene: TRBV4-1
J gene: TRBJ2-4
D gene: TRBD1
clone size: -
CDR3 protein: CASSDRVSAKNIQYF
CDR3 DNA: TGCGCCAGCAGCGACAGGGTGAGCGCCAAAAACATTCAGTACTTC

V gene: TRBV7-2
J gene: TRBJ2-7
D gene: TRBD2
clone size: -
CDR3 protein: CASSQQAGRAAYEQYF
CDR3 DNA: TGTGCCAGCAGCCAACAAGCGGGGAGGGCGGCTTACGAGCAGTACTTC

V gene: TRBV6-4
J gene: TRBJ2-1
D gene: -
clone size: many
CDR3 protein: CASSRTGDGDNEQFF
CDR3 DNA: TGTGCCAGCAGCCGTACGGGGGACGGCGACAATGAGCAGTTCTTC

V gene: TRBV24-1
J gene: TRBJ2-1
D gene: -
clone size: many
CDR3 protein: CATSDNREVIRNEQFF
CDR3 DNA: TGTGCCACCAGTGATAACAGGGAAGTTATTAGGAATGAGCAGTTCTTC

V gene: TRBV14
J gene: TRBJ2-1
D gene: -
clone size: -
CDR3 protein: CASSQGGPGMWFF
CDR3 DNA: TGTGCCAGCAGCCAAGGGGGGCCGGGGATGTGGTTCTTC

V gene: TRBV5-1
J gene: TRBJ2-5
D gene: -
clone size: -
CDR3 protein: CASSLGGLGAFQETQYF
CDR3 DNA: TGCGCCAGCAGCTTGGGGGGTCTGGGGGCGTTCCAAGAGACCCAGTACTTC

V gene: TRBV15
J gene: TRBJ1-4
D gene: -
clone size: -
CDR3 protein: CATSRVLPSGLFF
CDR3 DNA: TGTGCCACCAGCAGAGTTTTACCCTCGGGGCTGTTTTTT

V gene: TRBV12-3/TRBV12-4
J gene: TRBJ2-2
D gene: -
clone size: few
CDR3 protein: CASRPTDSRSGELFF
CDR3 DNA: TGTGCCAGCAGACCCACGGACAGTAGGAGTGGGGAGCTGTTTTTT

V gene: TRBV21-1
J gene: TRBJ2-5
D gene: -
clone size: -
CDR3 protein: CASSKATTEETQYF
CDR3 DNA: TGTGCCAGCAGCAAAGCCACCACGGAAGAGACCCAGTACTTC

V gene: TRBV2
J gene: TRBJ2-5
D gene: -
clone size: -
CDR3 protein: CASMAEETQYF
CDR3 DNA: TGTGCCAGCATGGCCGAGGAGACCCAGTACTTC